This entry concerns a single TCR beta chain. Its antigen is still unknown. The study ran its PCR with 60 Vbeta and 13 Jbeta primers. As handled by the study authors: In a later analysis, some 80 million unique TCR beta chains included roughly 11 million shared by two or more donors. Some clones are missing from TCRdb's copy, which holds only in-frame ones; the method was immunoSEQ multiplex PCR. The V and J calls and clone size come from that table; D and trimming were worked out from the DNA. The sample has 200,000 to 250,000 clones, more than 60% seen once; the top ten hold approximately 1.7%. Trimming stripped 5 bases from V and 3 bases from J, with 8 bases between. CDR3 length: 14 amino acids. CDR1 LNHDA and CDR2 SQIVND come from the germline V gene (reference sequence). The data originate from a study of cytomegalovirus exposure and HLA in healthy donors. The study, taken as a whole, reports: Most subjects' HLA-A and HLA-B alleles were reportedly predicted from TCR beta sequences. Clonal expansion, a later analysis showed, was greater in HLA-associated TCR beta chains than in equally common others. An observed cluster of highly shared sequence variants was recorded as a likely sequencing artifact.

The sample was PBMCs. The receptor was isolated from a woman aged 30 to 39 in good health and CMV-seronegative. J is TRBJ1-6 and V is TRBV19; possible D gene TRBD1, 5 bases. CDR3 DNA: TGTGCCAGTAGTGCGGACATCTATAATTCACCCCTCCACTTT. Encoded protein: CASSADIYNSPLHF.